These T cell receptor beta chains were read from a single sample in a study of blood T cell repertoires in COVID-19. Only in-frame clones appear in the TCRdb table, and some are missing; sequencing was by immunoSEQ multiplex PCR. The sample lists more than 200,000 clones, 86% occurring once. The specimen was peripheral blood. These receptors originate from a man aged 25-45 years with active or convalescent COVID-19. CDR3s leave out the opening cysteine and the closing phenylalanine or tryptophan. Fields, in order: V gene, J gene, CDR3 protein.

v_gene: TRBV7-9
j_gene: TRBJ1-1
CDR3aa: ASSLALTDKDTEAF

v_gene: TRBV7-9
j_gene: TRBJ2-5
CDR3aa: ASSLERGWETQY

v_gene: TRBV4-2
j_gene: TRBJ1-1
CDR3aa: ASSQEWDRGGTEAF

v_gene: TRBV7-8
j_gene: TRBJ1-2
CDR3aa: ASSLAAIYGYT

v_gene: TRBV2
j_gene: TRBJ2-1
CDR3aa: ASSVPDRNNEQF

v_gene: TRBV6-5
j_gene: TRBJ1-3
CDR3aa: ASRGAGNTIY

v_gene: TRBV19
j_gene: TRBJ2-3
CDR3aa: ASSIGHSGRYTDTQY

v_gene: TRBV14
j_gene: TRBJ2-7
CDR3aa: ASSQGGMQY

v_gene: TRBV24-1
j_gene: TRBJ2-2
CDR3aa: ATSDSSGLNTGELF

v_gene: TRBV5-1
j_gene: TRBJ2-4
CDR3aa: ASSLSPVTSGGNGNIQY

v_gene: TRBV19
j_gene: TRBJ1-5
CDR3aa: ASSTHLDRGLEVQPQH

v_gene: TRBV19
j_gene: TRBJ2-5
CDR3aa: ASSTTGGAAKTQY

v_gene: TRBV7-6
j_gene: TRBJ1-5
CDR3aa: ASRSVGQGMDQPQH

v_gene: TRBV5-1
j_gene: TRBJ2-7
CDR3aa: ASRAPGSYEQY

v_gene: TRBV7-8
j_gene: TRBJ1-2
CDR3aa: ASSSRPGGGYT

v_gene: TRBV5-6
j_gene: TRBJ1-1
CDR3aa: ATQRGYNTEAF

v_gene: TRBV5-5
j_gene: TRBJ2-1
CDR3aa: ASSWTTGEQF

v_gene: TRBV9
j_gene: TRBJ1-2
CDR3aa: ASSTLGGQGAHGYT

v_gene: TRBV5-6
j_gene: TRBJ2-7
CDR3aa: ASSFPSRVYEQY

v_gene: TRBV18
j_gene: TRBJ2-1
CDR3aa: ASFSGGHFYNEQF

v_gene: TRBV19
j_gene: TRBJ1-2
CDR3aa: ASSIQGALGYGYT

v_gene: TRBV19
j_gene: TRBJ2-5
CDR3aa: ASSDSGGASETQY

v_gene: TRBV18
j_gene: TRBJ1-2
CDR3aa: ASSLQGTNYGYT

v_gene: TRBV7-2
j_gene: TRBJ2-3
CDR3aa: ASSLMSGPTDTQY

v_gene: TRBV11-2
j_gene: TRBJ2-2
CDR3aa: ASSLLAGGPGELF

v_gene: TRBV27
j_gene: TRBJ2-3
CDR3aa: ASSLSAGLAPTDTQY

v_gene: TRBV27
j_gene: TRBJ1-1
CDR3aa: ASSQDRVVEAF

v_gene: TRBV4-2
j_gene: TRBJ1-2
CDR3aa: ASSRTGGDNYGYT

v_gene: TRBV18
j_gene: TRBJ2-7
CDR3aa: ASSPPEREQY

v_gene: TRBV5-4
j_gene: TRBJ1-5
CDR3aa: ASSSGLGGNQPQH

v_gene: TRBV7-2
j_gene: TRBJ1-2
CDR3aa: ASSWNGQGRYGYT

v_gene: TRBV9
j_gene: TRBJ1-6
CDR3aa: ASSMTGNVFYNSPLH

v_gene: TRBV19
j_gene: TRBJ1-2
CDR3aa: ASRPPGTGANYGYT